The present entry profiles one T cell receptor beta chain with its context. This sample stems from a study of cytomegalovirus exposure and HLA in healthy donors. Use of 60 Vbeta and 13 Jbeta primers characterized the PCR. Generated by immunoSEQ multiplex PCR, the TCRdb table keeps only in-frame clones and is missing some. In the table there are about 98,000 clones, under 75% of which are singletons. CDR1 and CDR2 from the germline V gene are MNHEY and SVGAGI. The germline V and J ends were trimmed by 4 bases and 3 bases, with 19 bases remaining between them. CDR3 length: 16 residues. J is TRBJ2-7 and V is TRBV6-5, with D tentatively TRBD2 (6 bases). The sample was PBMCs. The receptor was derived from a female donor in good health and CMV-seronegative. Here the CDR3 DNA reads TGTGCCAGCAGTTTACTTGGATTAGCGGACGACTACGAGCAGTACTTC. Its protein is CASSLLGLADDYEQYF.